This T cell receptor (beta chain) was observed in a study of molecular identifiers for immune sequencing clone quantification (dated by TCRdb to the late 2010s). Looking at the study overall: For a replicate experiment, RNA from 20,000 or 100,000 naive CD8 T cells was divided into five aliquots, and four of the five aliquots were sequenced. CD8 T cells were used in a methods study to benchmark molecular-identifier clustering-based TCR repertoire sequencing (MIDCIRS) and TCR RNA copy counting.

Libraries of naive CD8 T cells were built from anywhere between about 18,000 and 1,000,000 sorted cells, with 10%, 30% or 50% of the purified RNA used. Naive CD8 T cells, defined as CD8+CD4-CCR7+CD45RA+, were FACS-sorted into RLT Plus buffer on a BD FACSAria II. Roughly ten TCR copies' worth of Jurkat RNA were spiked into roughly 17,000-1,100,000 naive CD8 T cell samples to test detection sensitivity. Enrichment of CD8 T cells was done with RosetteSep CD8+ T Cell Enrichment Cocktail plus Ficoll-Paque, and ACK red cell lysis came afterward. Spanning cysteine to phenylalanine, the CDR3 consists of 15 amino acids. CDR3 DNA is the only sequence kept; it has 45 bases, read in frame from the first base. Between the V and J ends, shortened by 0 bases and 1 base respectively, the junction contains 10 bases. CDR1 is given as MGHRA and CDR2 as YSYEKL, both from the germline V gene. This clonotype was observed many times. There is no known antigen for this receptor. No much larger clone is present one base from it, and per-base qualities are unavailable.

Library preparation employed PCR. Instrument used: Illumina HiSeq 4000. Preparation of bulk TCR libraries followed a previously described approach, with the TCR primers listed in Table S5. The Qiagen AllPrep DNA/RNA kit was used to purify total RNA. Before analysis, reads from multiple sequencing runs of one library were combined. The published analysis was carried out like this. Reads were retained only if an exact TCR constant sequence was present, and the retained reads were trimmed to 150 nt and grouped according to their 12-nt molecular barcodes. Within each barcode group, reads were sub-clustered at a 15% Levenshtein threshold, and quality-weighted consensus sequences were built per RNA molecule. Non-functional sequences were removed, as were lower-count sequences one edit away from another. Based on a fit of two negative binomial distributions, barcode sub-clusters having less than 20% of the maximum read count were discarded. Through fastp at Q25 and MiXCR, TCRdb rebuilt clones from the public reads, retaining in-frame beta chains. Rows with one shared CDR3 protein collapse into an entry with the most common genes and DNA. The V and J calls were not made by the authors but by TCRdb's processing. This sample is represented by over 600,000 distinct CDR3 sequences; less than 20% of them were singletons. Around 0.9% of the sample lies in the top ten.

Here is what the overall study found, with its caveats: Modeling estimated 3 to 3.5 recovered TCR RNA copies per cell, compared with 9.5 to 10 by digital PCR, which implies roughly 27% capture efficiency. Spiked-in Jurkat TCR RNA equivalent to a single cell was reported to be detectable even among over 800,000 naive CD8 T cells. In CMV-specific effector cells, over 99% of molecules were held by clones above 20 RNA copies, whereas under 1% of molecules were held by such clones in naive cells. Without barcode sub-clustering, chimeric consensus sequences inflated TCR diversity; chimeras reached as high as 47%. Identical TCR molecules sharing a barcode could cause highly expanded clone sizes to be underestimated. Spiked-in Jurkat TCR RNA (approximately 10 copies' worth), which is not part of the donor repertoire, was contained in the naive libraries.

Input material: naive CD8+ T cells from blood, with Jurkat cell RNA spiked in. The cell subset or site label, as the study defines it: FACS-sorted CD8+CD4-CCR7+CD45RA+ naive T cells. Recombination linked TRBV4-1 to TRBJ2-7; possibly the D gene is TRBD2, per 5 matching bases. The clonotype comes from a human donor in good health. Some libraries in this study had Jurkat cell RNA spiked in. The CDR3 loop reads CASSQDISGSYEQYF. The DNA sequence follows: TGCGCCAGCAGCCAAGATATATCGGGGTCCTACGAGCAGTACTTC.